The 2 T cell receptor beta chains below come from one sample, sequenced in a study of cytomegalovirus exposure and HLA in healthy donors. Primers included in the PCR were 60 Vbeta and 13 Jbeta primers. Some clones are missing from TCRdb's copy, which holds only in-frame ones; the method was immunoSEQ multiplex PCR. The data hold some 200,000 clones, with less than 90% observed a single time. Sequencing was carried out using PBMCs. The receptors originated from a man in his forties or fifties in good health and CMV-seronegative.

This clone occurred once. The chain joins TRBV7-8 to TRBJ2-7; TRBD1 aligns across 9 bases. The CDR3 sequence is 14 residues long. Germline loops: CDR1 SGHVS, CDR2 FQNEAQ. V dropped 8 bases and J dropped 6; count of bases not matched to a gene: 11. The CDR3 protein is CASGSGTGFAEQYF. The CDR3 region has the DNA TGTGCCAGCGGTTCCGGGACAGGGTTCGCCGAGCAGTACTTC.

The chain recombines TRBV6-5 with TRBJ1-1; TRBD1 might be the D (6 bases). Deletions cut 6 bases from V and 9 bases from J, with 20 bases between. The germline CDR1 and CDR2 sequences are MNHEY and SVGAGI. The CDR3 totals 14 residues. The CDR3 loop is CASSLTTLGQQAFF. In nucleotides, the CDR3 is TGTGCCAGCAGCCTCACCACCTTAGGACAGCAAGCTTTCTTT.